This T cell receptor (beta chain) was sequenced for a study of response to subunit inactivated influenza vaccine. This clonotype has at least ten counts. Its antigen is not identified. Study results and limitations: Each seasonal flu vaccination may recruit only limited new T cells, authors suggested.

TCRdb reprocessed the RT-PCR reads with MiXCR, giving one entry per CDR3 protein. This table has some 550,000 distinct CDR3 sequences, approximately 20% appearing once. The V gene's germline CDR1 is ENHRY and CDR2 SYGVKD. The CDR3 runs 15 residues. Trimming removed 3 bases at V and 0 bases at J, with 12 bases between. This sample was also put to use in a study of T cells expressing NK-cell markers. From that report: With UMIs, 5'RACE template switching was used to make TCR beta cDNA. Eight donors were sequenced, seven testing HCMV-seropositive and one testing seronegative. The contribution of dominant NKG2C+ clonotypes to CD8+ T cells in roughly six donors was roughly 1.0-7.5%.

This receptor was obtained from a man aged 50 to 59 who received an inactivated influenza vaccine. Sample: CD4+ T cells sorted from PBMCs, taken 11 to 12 days after vaccination. The chain combines TRBV10-3 with TRBJ2-7, with TRBD1 as a possible D gene (6 bases). CDR3 loop: CAISDKGGASYEQYF. CDR3 bases: TGTGCCATCAGTGATAAAGGGGGAGCCTCCTACGAGCAGTACTTC.